The 19 T cell receptor beta chains below come from one sample, sequenced in a study of metastatic and nonmetastatic thyroid tumors. TCRdb re-clonotyped the PCR reads via MiXCR. The sample includes around 42,000 clones, 11% of them seen just once. Each patient came to thyroid surgery without any prior treatment (of any kind). The sequenced sample was blood. The receptors here all came from a female donor with papillary thyroid cancer or a benign thyroid nodule (not recorded which). Some clones in this sample may be carry-over from other donors' samples.

The table lists this clone with many counts. The chain joins TRBV12-3 or TRBV12-4 to TRBJ2-3; tentatively, D is TRBD1 (5 bases). V was cut by 2 bases and J by 5 bases, with 5 bases left in between. The CDR3 sequence is 12 residues long. This CDR3 reads CASSLRGDTQYF. The CDR3 bases are TGTGCCAGCAGTTTAAGGGGAGATACGCAGTATTTT.

This clone has ten or more counts. A much larger clone differs from this one at a single base, so this may be a read error. The chain uses TRBV6-2 or TRBV6-3 and TRBJ2-7, with D possibly matching TRBD2 (5 bases). Deletions cut 5 bases from V and 0 bases from J, with 11 bases between. Germline V gene data show CDR1 as MNHEY and CDR2 as SVGEGT. The CDR3 covers 14 residues. The CDR3 loop is CASSPRAFSYEQYF. The CDR3 nucleotides read TGTGCCAGCAGTCCGAGGGCCTTCTCCTACGAGCAGTACTTC.

This clone has a count of ten or more. This chain connects TRBV10-2 to TRBJ2-3; TRBD2 matches at 8 bases. The CDR3 loop spans 14 amino acids. Germline CDR1 and CDR2: WSHSY and SAAADI. The V gene end was trimmed by 8 bases and the J gene end by 4 bases; junction bases not matched to a gene: 8. CDR3 sequence reads: CASLQRRGADTQYF. The CDR3 DNA reads TGCGCCAGCCTGCAGCGGCGGGGGGCAGATACGCAGTATTTT.

This clone was seen a few times. The chain combines TRBV29-1 with TRBJ2-1, with D unclear. The CDR3 spans 13 residues. CDR1 and CDR2 (germline): SQVTM, ANQGSEA. V was trimmed by 4 bases and J by 3 bases, leaving 10 bases between them. CDR3: CSVAVKSYNEQFF. The CDR3 nucleotides read TGCAGCGTTGCAGTCAAGAGCTACAATGAGCAGTTCTTC.

This clone showed up many times. The V and J genes are TRBV19 and TRBJ2-5, with a possible D match to TRBD2 (5 bases). With 9 bases removed from V and 1 base from J, the gap between germline ends came to 15 bases. CDR1 and CDR2 (germline): LNHDA, SQIVND (reference sequence). The CDR3 contains 14 residues. The CDR3 sequence is CASTSARAQETQYF. The DNA for the CDR3 is TGTGCCAGCACCTCGGCGCGGGCCCAAGAGACCCAGTACTTC.

This clone was detected many times. V gene TRBV28 combines with J gene TRBJ2-4; D is unresolved. Germline V gives CDR1 MDHEN, CDR2 SYDVKM. This CDR3 contains 14 residues. With 6 bases removed from V and 0 bases from J, the gap between germline ends came to 9 bases. CDR3 loop: CASRPRLAKNIQYF. CDR3 sequence (DNA): TGTGCCAGCAGACCTAGACTAGCCAAAAACATTCAGTACTTC. The whole variable domain, filled in from reference TRBV28 and TRBJ2-4, reads DVKVTQSSRYLVKRTGEKVFLECVQDMDHENMFWYRQDPGLGLRLIYFSYDVKMKEKGDIPEGYSVSREKKERFSLILESASTNQTSMYLCASRPRLAKNIQYFGAGTRLSVL.

In its sample, this clone was seen a few times. Just one base apart from a much larger clone, this may be a read error. This sequence joins TRBV2 and TRBJ2-5; weak D call: TRBD2 (5 bases). Germline CDR1 and CDR2: SNHLY and FYNNEI. CDR3 length equals 14 residues. Trimming took 8 bases from V and 7 from J, leaving 20 bases between them. CDR3 nucleotide sequence: TGTGCCAGCGGAGACCGGACCAGCGGAGGGACCCAGTACTTC. Translation: CASGDRTSGGTQYF.

V usage is TRBV20-1 and J usage is TRBJ2-1, with 13 bases fitting TRBD2. The CDR3 runs to 17 residues. Trimming took 6 bases from V and 0 from J; bases not matched to a gene: 8. Germline V gives CDR1 DFQATT, CDR2 SNEGSKA (reference sequence). CDR3 bases: TGCAGTGCCCGGACTAGCGGGGGAACAAACTCCTACAATGAGCAGTTCTTC. The encoded protein is CSARTSGGTNSYNEQFF.

J is TRBJ2-7 and V is TRBV7-9, with TRBD2 matching over 9 bases. Germline V gene data show CDR1 as SEHNR and CDR2 as FQNEAQ (reference sequence). Trimming cost V 3 bases and J 7 bases; bases outside gene matches: 7. The CDR3 length is 14 residues. The CDR3 nucleotides are TGTGCCAGCAGCTTTGCGGGAGGGACGGGGGAGCAGTACTTC. Protein: CASSFAGGTGEQYF. The full variable domain, its missing parts supplied by reference TRBV7-9 and TRBJ2-7, is DTGVSQNPRHKITKRGQNVTFRCDPISEHNRLYWYRQTLGQGPEFLTYFQNEAQLEKSRLLSDRFSAERPKGSFSTLEIQRTEQGDSAMYLCASSFAGGTGEQYFGPGTRLTVT.

There are many counts of this clone. The chain joins TRBV7-9 to TRBJ2-1; the match to TRBD2 covers 8 bases. This CDR3 is 15 amino acids long. Germline values: CDR1 SEHNR, CDR2 FQNEAQ (reference sequence). J lost 1 base, V lost 5 bases, and 4 bases had no gene match. Here the CDR3 DNA reads TGTGCCAGCAGCCAACTAGCGGTATCCTACAATGAGCAGTTCTTC. This encodes CASSQLAVSYNEQFF.

V is TRBV6-1 and J is TRBJ1-5; no reliable D call. V lost 4 bases and J lost 3, with 10 bases in between. Per the germline V gene, CDR1 is MNHNS and CDR2 is SASEGT. The CDR3 covers 14 residues. Written as DNA, the CDR3 is TGTGCCAGCAGTGGAGGAGGGAACAATCAGCCCCAGCATTTT. This translates into CASSGGGNNQPQHF.

This clone came up a few times. V usage is TRBV27 and J usage is TRBJ1-1; D is ambiguous. The CDR3 length is 13 residues. The V end lost 2 bases, the J end lost 3 bases, and 7 bases lay between the germline ends. From germline, CDR1 is MNHEY and CDR2 SMNVEV (reference sequence). The CDR3 region has the DNA TGTGCCAGCAGTTTAGGCAGATACACTGAAGCTTTCTTT. It is translated as CASSLGRYTEAFF.

This clone appeared many times. V and J are TRBV10-2 and TRBJ2-5; no clear D gene. The CDR3 loop spans 13 amino acids. Trimming removed 5 bases at V and 5 bases at J, with 12 bases between. Germline assignment: CDR1 WSHSY and CDR2 SAAADI. This CDR3 is CASSRAVGETQYF. In DNA form, the CDR3 reads TGCGCCAGCAGTCGTGCGGTGGGGGAGACCCAGTACTTC.

This clone was counted only a few times. This may be a read error: a much more frequent sequence differs by one nucleotide. Distinct nucleotide sequences in the sample also encode this CDR3. The rearrangement links TRBV20-1 to TRBJ1-4; TRBD1 is a possible D gene (5 bases). CDR3 length equals 16 residues. Germline V gene sequence: CDR1 DFQATT, CDR2 SNEGSKA (reference sequence). CDR3 sequence reads: CSTRADEGAEGEKLFF. The CDR3 DNA sequence: TGCAGTACTAGAGCGGATGAAGGAGCCGAAGGGGAGAAACTGTTTTTT.

This clone showed up many times. Other DNA variants within this sample encode the same CDR3. The V and J genes are TRBV20-1 and TRBJ2-5; TRBD1 might be the D (7 bases). Trimming stripped 8 bases from V and 5 bases from J, with 18 bases between. The CDR3 extends over 13 amino acids. Germline V gene lookup returns CDR1 DFQATT and CDR2 SNEGSKA (reference sequence). CDR3 residues: CSLPRGAGETQYF. In DNA, the CDR3 is TGCAGTCTACCCAGGGGGGCGGGGGAGACCCAGTACTTC.

In its sample, this clone was seen many times. This chain uses TRBV19 with TRBJ2-7; 12 nucleotides match TRBD2. Germline loops: CDR1 LNHDA, CDR2 SQIVND (reference sequence). This CDR3 has 14 residues. V was pared by 6 bases and J by 5 bases, with 5 bases of the junction left unmatched. CDR3 in DNA: TGTGCCAGTAGCCCTAGCGGGAGGGCGGACGAGCAGTACTTC. This encodes CASSPSGRADEQYF.

This clone has at least ten counts. The J gene is TRBJ2-2, the V gene TRBV7-3, with TRBD2 identical over 7 bases. CDR1 and CDR2 from the germline V gene are SGHTA and FQGTGA. The CDR3 length is 12 residues. J lost 6 bases, V lost 7 bases, and 2 bases had no gene match. The chain's CDR3 is CASNSGAGELFF. CDR3 coding DNA: TGTGCCAGCAACAGCGGGGCCGGGGAGCTGTTTTTT. Drawing the rest from reference TRBV7-3 and TRBJ2-2, the complete variable domain is GAGVSQTPSNKVTEKGKYVELRCDPISGHTALYWYRQSLGQGPEFLIYFQGTGAADDSGLPNDRFFAVRPEGSVSTLKIQRTERGDSAVYLCASNSGAGELFFGEGSRLTVL.

The sample holds many counts of this clone. CDR3 nucleotide sequence: TGCAGTGCTAGAACTAGCGGGAGGGCCGGGACCGGGGAGCTGTTTTTT. Encoded protein: CSARTSGRAGTGELFF. The chain links TRBV20-1 to TRBJ2-2; 13 bases are shared with TRBD2. This CDR3 contains 16 residues. CDR1 is DFQATT, CDR2 SNEGSKA, per germline (reference sequence). V was pared by 2 bases and J by 5 bases, with 5 bases of the junction left unmatched.

This clone was picked up many times. The chain combines TRBV12-3 or TRBV12-4 with TRBJ2-3; D assignment may be TRBD1 or TRBD2 (5 bases each). Trimming stripped 4 bases from V and 5 bases from J, with 19 bases between. The length of the CDR3 is 16 residues. The CDR3 loop is CASSSGLGTLRDTQYF. The CDR3 region has the DNA TGTGCCAGCAGTTCAGGCTTAGGGACGCTAAGAGATACGCAGTATTTT.